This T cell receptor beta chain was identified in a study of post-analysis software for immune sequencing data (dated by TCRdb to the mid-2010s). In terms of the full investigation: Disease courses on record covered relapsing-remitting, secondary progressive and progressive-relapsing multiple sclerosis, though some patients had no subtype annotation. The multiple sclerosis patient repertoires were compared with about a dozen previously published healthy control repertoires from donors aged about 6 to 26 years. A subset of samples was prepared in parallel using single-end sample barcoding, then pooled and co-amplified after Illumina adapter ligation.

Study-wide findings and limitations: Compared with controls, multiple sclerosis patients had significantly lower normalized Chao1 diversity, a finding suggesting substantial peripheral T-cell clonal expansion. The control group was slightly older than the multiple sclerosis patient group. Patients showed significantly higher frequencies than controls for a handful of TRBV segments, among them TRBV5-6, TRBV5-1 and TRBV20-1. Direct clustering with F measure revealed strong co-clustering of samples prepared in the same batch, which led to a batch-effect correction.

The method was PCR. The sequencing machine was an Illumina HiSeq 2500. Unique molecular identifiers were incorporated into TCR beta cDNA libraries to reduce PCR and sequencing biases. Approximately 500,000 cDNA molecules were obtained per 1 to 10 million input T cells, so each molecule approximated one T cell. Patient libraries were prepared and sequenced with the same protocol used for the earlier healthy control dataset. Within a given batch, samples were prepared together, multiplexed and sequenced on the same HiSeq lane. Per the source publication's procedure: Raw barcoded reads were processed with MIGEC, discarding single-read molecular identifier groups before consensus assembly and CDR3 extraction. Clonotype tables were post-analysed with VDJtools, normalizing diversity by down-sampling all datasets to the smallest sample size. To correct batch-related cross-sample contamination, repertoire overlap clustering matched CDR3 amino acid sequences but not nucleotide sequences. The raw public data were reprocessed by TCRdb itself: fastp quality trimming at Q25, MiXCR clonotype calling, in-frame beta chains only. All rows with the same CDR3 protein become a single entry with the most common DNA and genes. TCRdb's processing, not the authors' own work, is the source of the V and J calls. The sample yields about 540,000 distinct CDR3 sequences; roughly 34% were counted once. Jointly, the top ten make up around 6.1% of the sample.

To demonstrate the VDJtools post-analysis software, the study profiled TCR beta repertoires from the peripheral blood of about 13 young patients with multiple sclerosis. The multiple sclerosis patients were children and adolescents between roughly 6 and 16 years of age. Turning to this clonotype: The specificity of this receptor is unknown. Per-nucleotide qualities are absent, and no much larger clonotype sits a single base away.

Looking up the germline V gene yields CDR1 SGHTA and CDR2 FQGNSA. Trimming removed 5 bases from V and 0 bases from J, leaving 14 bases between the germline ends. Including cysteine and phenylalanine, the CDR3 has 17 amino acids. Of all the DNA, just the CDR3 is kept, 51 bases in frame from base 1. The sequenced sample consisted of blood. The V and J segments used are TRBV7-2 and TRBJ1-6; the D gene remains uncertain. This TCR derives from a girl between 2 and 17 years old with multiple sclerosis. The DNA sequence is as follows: TGTGCCAGCAGCATTAGGTTATTGAGCTCCTATAATTCACCCCTCCACTTT. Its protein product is CASSIRLLSSYNSPLHF.